This T cell receptor (beta chain) was recovered during a study of PD-1 blockade in classical Hodgkin lymphoma. Points from the study as a whole: Diversity similar to that of newly diagnosed patients was seen at baseline in complete responders. Patients with an early start, nivolumab under 1 year after ASCT, were excluded.

V dropped 4 bases and J dropped 1; count of bases not matched to a gene: 3. Germline CDR1 is SGHRS and CDR2 is YFSETQ. The CDR3 consists of 16 residues. In every patient, relapse followed autologous stem cell transplantation, while exposure to brentuximab vedotin differed. Comments on this clone: Its antigen remains unidentified.

Data came from immunoSEQ multiplex PCR; TCRdb stores just in-frame clones and leaves some out. The sample yields about 43,000 clones, approximately 70% seen once. The sequence was collected from a human donor with classical Hodgkin lymphoma. The chain has TRBV5-1 and TRBJ2-4, with TRBD2 matching 12 bases. The specimen was peripheral blood mononuclear cells (PBMCs), collected at baseline. In DNA form, the CDR3 reads TGCGCCAGCAGCGCTGGGACTAGCGGGGCCAAAAACATTCAGTACTTC. It encodes CASSAGTSGAKNIQYF.